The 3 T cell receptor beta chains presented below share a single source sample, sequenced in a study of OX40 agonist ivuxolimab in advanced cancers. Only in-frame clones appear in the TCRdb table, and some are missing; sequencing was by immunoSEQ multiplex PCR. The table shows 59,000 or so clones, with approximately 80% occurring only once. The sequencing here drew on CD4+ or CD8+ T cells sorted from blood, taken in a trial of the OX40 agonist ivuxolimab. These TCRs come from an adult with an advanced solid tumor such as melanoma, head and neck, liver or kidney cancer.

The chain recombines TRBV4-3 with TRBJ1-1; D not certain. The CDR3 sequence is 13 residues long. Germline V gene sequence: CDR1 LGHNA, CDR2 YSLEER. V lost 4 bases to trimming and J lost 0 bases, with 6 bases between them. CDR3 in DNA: TGCGCCAGCAGCCGATTGTTGAACACTGAAGCTTTCTTT. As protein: CASSRLLNTEAFF.

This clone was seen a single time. This CDR3 is CASSLRDSSATEAFF. CDR3 in DNA: TGTGCCAGCAGCCTAAGGGACTCTAGTGCCACTGAAGCTTTCTTT. The chain carries TRBV7-2 and TRBJ1-1; D might be TRBD1 (5 bases). The CDR3 length is 15 residues. The germline gives CDR1 SGHTA, CDR2 FQGNSA. The V end was cut by 5 bases, the J end by 4 bases, with 17 bases between.

This chain's CDR3 is CASSLGHSSGNTIYF. CDR3 DNA sequence: TGTGCCAGCAGCTTGGGACACAGCTCTGGAAACACCATATATTTT. The chain is built from TRBV5-4 and TRBJ1-3; no clear D gene. V was clipped by 0 bases and J by 0 bases, with 7 bases between them. CDR3 length: 15 residues. The germline CDR1 and CDR2 sequences are SGHNT and YYREEE (reference sequence).